One sample yielded the 17 T cell receptor beta chains listed below, sequenced in a study of PD-L1 blockade in urothelial cancer. Indicated time point: peripheral blood 6 weeks after treatment start. Clones were sequenced by immunoSEQ multiplex PCR, and TCRdb holds only the in-frame ones, with some missing. This sample has 24,000 or so clones; 82% occur once, and the top ten carry 1.5% to 2%. Sequenced here: PBMCs, sampled around atezolizumab (anti-PD-L1) treatment. All receptors come from an older man with urothelial cancer.

V is TRBV29-1 and J is TRBJ2-7, with 9 positions matching TRBD2. V lost 8 bases to trimming and J lost 5 bases; unmatched junction nucleotides: 7. Germline CDR1 and CDR2: SQVTM and ANQGSEA. This CDR3 is built from 12 residues. CDR3 DNA: TGCAGCTCTGTTAGCGGGAGCCACGAGCAGTACTTC. Protein product: CSSVSGSHEQYF.

The V call is TRBV5-8, the J call TRBJ1-3; possibly TRBD1 for D (5 bases). Per germline, CDR1 SGHTS and CDR2 YDEGEE. Trimming removed 4 bases at V and 0 bases at J, with 8 bases between. The CDR3 covers 14 residues. CDR3 loop: CASSQGFSGNTIYF. CDR3 coding DNA: TGTGCCAGCAGCCAGGGATTCTCTGGAAACACCATATATTTT.

The J gene is TRBJ2-5, the V gene TRBV5-4, with TRBD2 matching 7 bases. The V segment lost 4 bases and the J segment 3 bases; nucleotides outside the gene matches: 12. Germline CDR1 is SGHNT and CDR2 is YYREEE (reference sequence). The CDR3 has 16 amino acids. The CDR3 nucleotides read TGTGCCAGCAGCGCCCACCCCAGGACTAGGGAAGAGACCCAGTACTTC. It specifies CASSAHPRTREETQYF.

This rearrangement joins TRBV18 to TRBJ2-5, with D perhaps TRBD1 (6 bases). V was pared by 5 bases and J by 3 bases, with 13 bases between. This CDR3 is built from 14 residues. Germline loops: CDR1 KGHSH, CDR2 LQKENI. Here the CDR3 DNA reads TGTGCCAGCTCATACGACGGGGACAAAGAGACCCAGTACTTC. Amino acids: CASSYDGDKETQYF.

The DNA for the CDR3 is TGCAGCGTTGAGGCGGGAGGGGACACTGAAGCTTTCTTT. Translated: CSVEAGGDTEAFF. V and J are TRBV29-1 and TRBJ1-1; tentative D call: TRBD1 (5 bases). The V and J ends lost 3 bases and 3 bases respectively, with 11 bases between them. The CDR3 runs 13 residues. Germline V gene data show CDR1 as SQVTM and CDR2 as ANQGSEA. The full variable domain, its missing parts supplied by reference TRBV29-1 and TRBJ1-1, is SAVISQKPSRDICQRGTSLTIQCQVDSQVTMMFWYRQQPGQSLTLIATANQGSEATYESGFVIDKFPISRPNLTFSTLTVSNMSPEDSSIYLCSVEAGGDTEAFFGQGTRLTVV.

The chain is built from TRBV6-1 and TRBJ2-6, with D maybe TRBD1 (6 bases). The CDR3 extends over 15 amino acids. Germline V gene data show CDR1 as MNHNS and CDR2 as SASEGT. The V gene lost 6 bases and the J gene lost 0 bases, with 9 bases spanning the gap. In nucleotides, the CDR3 is TGTGCCAGCAGCCACAGGGTCTCTGGGGCCAACGTCCTGACTTTC. Encoded protein: CASSHRVSGANVLTF.

The chain has TRBV7-3 and TRBJ2-2; a possible D gene is TRBD1 (8 bases). CDR3 length: 14 amino acids. V lost 5 bases and J lost 7, with 14 bases in between. Germline V lookup: CDR1 SGHTA, CDR2 FQGTGA. Here the CDR3 reads CASSMDREGGELFF. Here the CDR3 DNA reads TGTGCCAGCAGCATGGACAGGGAGGGCGGGGAGCTGTTTTTT.

V is TRBV4-1 and J is TRBJ2-7, with TRBD1 matching 7 bases. Germline V CDR1 and CDR2: MGHRA, YSYEKL. This CDR3 has 15 residues. The V and J ends lost 5 bases and 2 bases, in that order; junction bases with no gene match: 9. CDR3 nucleotide sequence: TGCGCCAGCAGCTCTAGCCGACAGGGTGCCTACGAGCAGTACTTC. This encodes CASSSSRQGAYEQYF.

V usage is TRBV5-4 and J usage is TRBJ1-4; D possibly corresponds to TRBD1 (5 bases). The CDR3 has 16 residues. V was trimmed by 4 bases and J by 0 bases, leaving 13 bases between them. The germline gives CDR1 SGHNT, CDR2 YYREEE (reference sequence). The CDR3, as DNA: TGTGCCAGCAGCCCGGGGGTTCTCTCAACTAATGAAAAACTGTTTTTT. It translates to CASSPGVLSTNEKLFF. The entire variable domain, with the rest obtained from reference TRBV5-4 and TRBJ1-4, is as follows: ETGVTQSPTHLIKTRGQQVTLRCSSQSGHNTVSWYQQALGQGPQFIFQYYREEENGRGNFPPRFSGLQFPNYSSELNVNALELDDSALYLCASSPGVLSTNEKLFFGSGTQLSVL.

This chain uses TRBV6-6 with TRBJ1-5; D might be TRBD1 (5 bases). Germline-derived CDR1 and CDR2 are MNHNY and SVGAGI (reference sequence). V was cut by 7 bases and J by 6 bases, with 13 bases left in between. This CDR3 region has 13 residues. The CDR3 DNA follows: TGTGCCAGCAATCAGGGTCGGAGTCAGCCCCAGCATTTT. This codes for CASNQGRSQPQHF.

This chain joins TRBV5-4 and TRBJ1-3; D unclear. CDR1 is SGHNT and CDR2 is YYREEE in the germline V gene (reference sequence). The CDR3 sequence is 15 residues long. Trimming cost V 0 bases and J 4 bases, with 11 bases left between them. The CDR3 coding sequence is TGTGCCAGCAGCTTGGCCGATGGGCGCGGAAACACCATATATTTT. This codes for CASSLADGRGNTIYF. The full variable domain, in which reference TRBV5-4 and TRBJ1-3 provide the parts outside the CDR3, is ETGVTQSPTHLIKTRGQQVTLRCSSQSGHNTVSWYQQALGQGPQFIFQYYREEENGRGNFPPRFSGLQFPNYSSELNVNALELDDSALYLCASSLADGRGNTIYFGEGSWLTVV.

This clone was seen once. The J gene is TRBJ1-1, the V gene TRBV18; TRBD1 matches 9 bases. Germline assignment: CDR1 KGHSH and CDR2 LQKENI. The CDR3 runs 13 residues. V shed 6 bases and J 5 bases; nucleotides not matched to a gene: 4. CDR3 sequence (DNA): TGTGCCAGCTCCCGGGGACAGGGAACTGAAGCTTTCTTT. This encodes CASSRGQGTEAFF.

The rearrangement links TRBV11-2 to TRBJ1-2, with 9 nucleotides matching TRBD1. Trimming took 4 bases from V and 5 from J; bases not matched to a gene: 14. CDR1 and CDR2 (germline): SGHAT, FQNNGV. The CDR3 is 17 amino acids. CDR3 amino acids: CASSYRDRDYLRYGYTF. Written as DNA, the CDR3 is TGTGCCAGCAGCTACCGGGACAGGGATTACCTTCGGTATGGCTACACCTTC.

V usage is TRBV7-2 and J usage is TRBJ1-4, with 7 positions matching TRBD1. V lost 1 base to trimming and J lost 3 bases; unmatched junction nucleotides: 2. CDR3 length: 15 residues. The germline V gene encodes CDR1 SGHTA and CDR2 FQGNSA. CDR3 sequence: CASSLVGQSNEKLFF. The DNA for the CDR3 is TGTGCCAGCAGCTTAGTGGGACAGTCTAATGAAAAACTGTTTTTT.

This chain connects TRBV4-3 to TRBJ2-7, with 7 bases that match TRBD1. CDR1 and CDR2 from the germline V gene are LGHNA and YSLEER. The length of the CDR3 is 19 residues. Trimming removed 0 bases from V and 6 bases from J; junction bases left unmatched: 20. The DNA for the CDR3 is TGCGCCAGCAGCCAAGATGGGGGCCAGGGGGACGAGTGGTCGAGCGAGCAGTACTTC. This translates into CASSQDGGQGDEWSSEQYF.

The rearrangement uses TRBV10-3 and TRBJ2-7, with 7 positions matching TRBD2. The J segment lost 3 bases and the V segment lost 4 bases, leaving 6 bases of the junction unmatched. Germline values: CDR1 ENHRY, CDR2 SYGVKD. The CDR3 contains 14 residues. The CDR3 DNA sequence: TGTGCCATCAGTGGGGCGGGAGACGTCTACGAGCAGTACTTC. Encoded protein: CAISGAGDVYEQYF.

This clone was recorded once. This sequence joins TRBV7-6 and TRBJ2-3; tentative D call: TRBD2 (6 bases). This CDR3 has 16 amino acids. The V end was cut by 3 bases, the J end by 0 bases, with 13 bases between. The germline CDR1 and CDR2 sequences are SGHVS and FNYEAQ. CDR3 in DNA: TGTGCCAGCAGCTTCCCGGGAGCTACTAGCACAGATACGCAGTATTTT. This encodes CASSFPGATSTDTQYF. Filled out from reference TRBV7-6 and TRBJ2-3, the complete variable domain reads GAGVSQSPRYKVTKRGQDVALRCDPISGHVSLYWYRQALGQGPEFLTYFNYEAQQDKSGLPNDRFSAERPEGSISTLTIQRTEQRDSAMYRCASSFPGATSTDTQYFGPGTRLTVL.